The clone carrying this T cell receptor beta chain was counted a single time. Its antigen is as yet unknown. This entry comes from a study of cytomegalovirus exposure and HLA in healthy donors. J was trimmed by 4 bases and V by 2 bases; bases with no gene match: 6. The CDR3 sequence is 16 residues long. CDR1 and CDR2 from the germline V gene are SGHTA and FQGNSA. Use of 60 Vbeta and 13 Jbeta primers characterized the PCR. The table came from immunoSEQ multiplex PCR; TCRdb's copy has only in-frame clones and leaves some out. The profile covers 200,000 or so clones, with 84% appearing a single time and approximately 0.25% taken by the ten largest. Regarding the study as a whole: Equally common other TCR beta chains were less clonally expanded than HLA-associated ones, a later analysis found. A later analysis linked a missense DCLRE1C variant to TCR beta V- and J-gene trimming. Many donors carried some public TCRs, although rarity characterized most TCR sequences.

The material sequenced was PBMCs. This chain uses TRBV7-2 with TRBJ2-1; 9 nucleotides agree with TRBD2. The clonotype comes from a boy between 10 and 17 years old in good health and CMV-seronegative. The CDR3 region is CASSLYATSGYNEQFF. The CDR3, as DNA: TGTGCCAGCAGCTTATATGCGACTAGCGGATACAATGAGCAGTTCTTC. The full variable domain, rest sourced from reference TRBV7-2 and TRBJ2-1, is GAGVSQSPSNKVTEKGKDVELRCDPISGHTALYWYRQSLGQGLEFLIYFQGNSAPDKSGLPSDRFSAERTGGSVSTLTIQRTQQEDSAVYLCASSLYATSGYNEQFFGPGTRLTVL.